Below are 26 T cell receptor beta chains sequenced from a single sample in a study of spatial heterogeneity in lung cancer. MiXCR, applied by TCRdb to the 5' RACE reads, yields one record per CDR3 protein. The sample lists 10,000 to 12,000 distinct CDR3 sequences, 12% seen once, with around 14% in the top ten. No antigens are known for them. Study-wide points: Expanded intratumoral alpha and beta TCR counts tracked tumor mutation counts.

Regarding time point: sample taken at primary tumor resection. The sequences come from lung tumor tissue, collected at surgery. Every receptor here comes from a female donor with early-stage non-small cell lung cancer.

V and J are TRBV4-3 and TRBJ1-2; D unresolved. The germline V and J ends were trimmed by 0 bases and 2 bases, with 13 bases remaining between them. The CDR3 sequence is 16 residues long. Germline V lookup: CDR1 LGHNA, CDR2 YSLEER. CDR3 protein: CASSQDRSAANYGYTF. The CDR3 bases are TGCGCCAGCAGCCAAGATCGTAGTGCAGCAAACTATGGCTACACCTTC.

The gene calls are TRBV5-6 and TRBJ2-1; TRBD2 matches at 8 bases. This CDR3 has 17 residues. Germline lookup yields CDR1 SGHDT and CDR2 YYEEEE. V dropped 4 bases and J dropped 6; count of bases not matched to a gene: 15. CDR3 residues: CASSRIVLADPINEQFF. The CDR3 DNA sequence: TGTGCCAGCAGCCGTATTGTACTAGCGGATCCGATCAATGAGCAGTTCTTC.

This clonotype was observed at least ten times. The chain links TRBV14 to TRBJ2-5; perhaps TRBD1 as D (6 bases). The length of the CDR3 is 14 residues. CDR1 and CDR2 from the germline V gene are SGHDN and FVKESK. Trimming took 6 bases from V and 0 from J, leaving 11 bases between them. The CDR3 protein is CASRPTGYQETQYF. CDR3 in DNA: TGTGCCAGCAGACCCACAGGGTACCAAGAGACCCAGTACTTC.

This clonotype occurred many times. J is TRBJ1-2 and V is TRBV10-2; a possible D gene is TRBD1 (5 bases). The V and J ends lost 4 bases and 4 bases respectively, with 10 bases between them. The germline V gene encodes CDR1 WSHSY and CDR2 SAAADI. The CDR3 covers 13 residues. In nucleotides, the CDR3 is TGCGCCAGCAGTGGGGGCAGGGTCTATGGCTACACCTTC. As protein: CASSGGRVYGYTF.

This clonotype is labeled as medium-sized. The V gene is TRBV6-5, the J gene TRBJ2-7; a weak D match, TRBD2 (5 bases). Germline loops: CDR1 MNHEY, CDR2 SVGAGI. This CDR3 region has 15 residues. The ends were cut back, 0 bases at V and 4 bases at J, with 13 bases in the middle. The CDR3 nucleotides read TGTGCCAGCAGTTACTCGTGGGGAGAAGAATACGAGCAGTACTTC. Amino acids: CASSYSWGEEYEQYF.

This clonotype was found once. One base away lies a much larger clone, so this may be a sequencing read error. The CDR3, as DNA: TGTGCCAGCAGCCCAGCCGGAGGGGATGACTACACCTTC. Protein sequence: CASSPAGGDDYTF. This chain connects TRBV27 to TRBJ1-2; TRBD1 is a possible D gene (5 bases). V was shortened by 6 bases and J by 10 bases, with 18 bases between the two germline ends. This CDR3 spans 13 amino acids. The V gene's germline CDR1 is MNHEY and CDR2 SMNVEV (reference sequence).

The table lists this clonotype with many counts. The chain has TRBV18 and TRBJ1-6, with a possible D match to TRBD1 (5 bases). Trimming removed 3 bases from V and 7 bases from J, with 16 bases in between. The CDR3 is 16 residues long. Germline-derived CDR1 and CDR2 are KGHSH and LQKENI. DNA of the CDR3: TGTGCCAGCTCACCGCGAAACCGACGGGGGAATTCACCCCTCCACTTT. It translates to CASSPRNRRGNSPLHF.

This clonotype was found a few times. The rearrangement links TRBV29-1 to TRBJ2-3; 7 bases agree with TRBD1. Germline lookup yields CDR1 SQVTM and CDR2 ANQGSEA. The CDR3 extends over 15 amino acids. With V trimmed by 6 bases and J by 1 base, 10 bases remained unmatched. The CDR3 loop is CSVIPQGLGTDTQYF. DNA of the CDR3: TGCAGCGTCATACCACAGGGGTTGGGCACAGATACGCAGTATTTT.

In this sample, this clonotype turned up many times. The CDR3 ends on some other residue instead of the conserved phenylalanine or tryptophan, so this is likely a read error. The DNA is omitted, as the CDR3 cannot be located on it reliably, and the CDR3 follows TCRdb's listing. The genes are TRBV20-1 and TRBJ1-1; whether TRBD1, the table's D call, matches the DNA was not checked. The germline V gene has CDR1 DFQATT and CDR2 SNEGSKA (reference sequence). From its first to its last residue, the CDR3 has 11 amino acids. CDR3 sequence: CSARTPRGQGS.

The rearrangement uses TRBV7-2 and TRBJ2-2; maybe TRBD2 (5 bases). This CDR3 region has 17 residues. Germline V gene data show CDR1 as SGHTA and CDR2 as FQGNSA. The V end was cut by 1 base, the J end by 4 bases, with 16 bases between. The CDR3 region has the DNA TGTGCCAGCAGCTTAGTCGAGGCTAGCCGAGGCACCGGGGAGCTGTTTTTT. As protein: CASSLVEASRGTGELFF.

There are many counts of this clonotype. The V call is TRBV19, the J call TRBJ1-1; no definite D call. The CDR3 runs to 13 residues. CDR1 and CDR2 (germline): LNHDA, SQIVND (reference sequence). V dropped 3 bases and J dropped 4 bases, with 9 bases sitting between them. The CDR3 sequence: CASSMGGFTEAFF. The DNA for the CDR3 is TGTGCCAGTAGTATGGGAGGGTTCACTGAAGCTTTCTTT.

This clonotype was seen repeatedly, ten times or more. DNA of the CDR3: TGTGCCACCTCAAGGTCTGGTTGGGGCGGGAGTACTTACAATGAGCAGTTCTTC. It is translated as CATSRSGWGGSTYNEQFF. The chain combines TRBV24-1 with TRBJ2-1, with 7 bases lining up with TRBD2. The CDR3 spans 18 residues. Germline trimming cut 9 bases from V and 4 bases from J; bases unmatched to any gene: 20. Germline CDR1 is KGHDR and CDR2 is SFDVKD.

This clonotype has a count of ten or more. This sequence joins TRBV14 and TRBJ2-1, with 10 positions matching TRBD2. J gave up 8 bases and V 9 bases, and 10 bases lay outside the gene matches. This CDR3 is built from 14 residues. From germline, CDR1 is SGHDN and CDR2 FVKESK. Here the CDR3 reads CARRPSGSRDEQFF. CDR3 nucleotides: TGTGCCAGGAGGCCTAGCGGGAGTAGGGATGAGCAGTTCTTC.

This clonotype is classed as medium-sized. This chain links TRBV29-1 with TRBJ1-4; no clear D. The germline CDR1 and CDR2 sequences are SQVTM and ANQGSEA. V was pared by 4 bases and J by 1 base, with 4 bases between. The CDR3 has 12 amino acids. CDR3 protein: CSVGQTNEKLFF. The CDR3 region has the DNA TGCAGCGTTGGACAAACTAATGAAAAACTGTTTTTT.

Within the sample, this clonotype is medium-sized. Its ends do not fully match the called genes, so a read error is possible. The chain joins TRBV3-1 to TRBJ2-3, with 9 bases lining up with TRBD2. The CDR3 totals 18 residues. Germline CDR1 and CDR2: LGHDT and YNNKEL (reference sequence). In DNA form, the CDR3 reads TGTACCAGCAGCCAAGAGTTAGCGGGAGTACATCCCCCAGATACGCAGTATTTT. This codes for CTSSQELAGVHPPDTQYF.

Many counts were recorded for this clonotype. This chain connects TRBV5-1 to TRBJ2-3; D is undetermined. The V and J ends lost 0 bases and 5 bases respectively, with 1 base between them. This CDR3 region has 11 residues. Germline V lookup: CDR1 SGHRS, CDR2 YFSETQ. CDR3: CASSLGDTQYF. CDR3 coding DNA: TGCGCCAGCAGCTTGGGAGATACGCAGTATTTT.

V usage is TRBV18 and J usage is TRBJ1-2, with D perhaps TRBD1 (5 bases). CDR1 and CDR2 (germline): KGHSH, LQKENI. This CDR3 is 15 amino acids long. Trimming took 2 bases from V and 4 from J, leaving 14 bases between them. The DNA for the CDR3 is TGTGCCAGCTCACCATTTAGGGACGACGGCTATGGCTACACCTTC. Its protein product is CASSPFRDDGYGYTF.

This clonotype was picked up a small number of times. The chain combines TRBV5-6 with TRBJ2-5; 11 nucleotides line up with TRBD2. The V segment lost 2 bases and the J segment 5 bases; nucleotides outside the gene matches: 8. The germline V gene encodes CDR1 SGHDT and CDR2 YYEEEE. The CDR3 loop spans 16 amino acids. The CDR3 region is CASSLTGLAAEETQYF. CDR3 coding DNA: TGTGCCAGCAGCTTAACGGGACTAGCGGCCGAGGAGACCCAGTACTTC.

Here the CDR3 DNA reads TGTGCCAGCAGTTACGTAGCGGGAGGCGTCACCGGGGAGCTGTTTTTT. Protein product: CASSYVAGGVTGELFF. The chain couples TRBV12-3 or TRBV12-4 to TRBJ2-2; the match to TRBD2 covers 10 bases. The CDR3 totals 16 residues. The trim removed 4 bases at V and 4 bases at J, leaving 6 bases unmatched.

As DNA, the CDR3 is TGTGCCAGCGGGAGCCCTGTGGGCCACTACGAGCAGTACTTC. Translation gives CASGSPVGHYEQYF. V usage is TRBV27 and J usage is TRBJ2-7; D is perhaps TRBD2 (5 bases). This CDR3 spans 14 amino acids. V gave up 8 bases and J gave up 3 bases, with 17 bases separating them. Germline V gene lookup returns CDR1 MNHEY and CDR2 SMNVEV (reference sequence).

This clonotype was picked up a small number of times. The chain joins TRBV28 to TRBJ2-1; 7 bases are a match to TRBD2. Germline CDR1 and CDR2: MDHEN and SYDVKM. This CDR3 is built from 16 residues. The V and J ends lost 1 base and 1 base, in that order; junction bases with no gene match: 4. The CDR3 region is CASSLYREVSYNEQFF. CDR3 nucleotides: TGTGCCAGCAGTTTATATCGGGAGGTATCCTACAATGAGCAGTTCTTC. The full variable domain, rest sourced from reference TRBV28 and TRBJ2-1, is DVKVTQSSRYLVKRTGEKVFLECVQDMDHENMFWYRQDPGLGLRLIYFSYDVKMKEKGDIPEGYSVSREKKERFSLILESASTNQTSMYLCASSLYREVSYNEQFFGPGTRLTVL.

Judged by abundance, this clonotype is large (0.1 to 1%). DNA for the CDR3: TGCGCCAGCGGGGGGGGGATGAACACTGAAGCTTTCTTT. This sequence encodes CASGGGMNTEAFF. The chain uses TRBV4-1 and TRBJ1-1; the D gene is possibly TRBD1 (5 bases). CDR3 length: 13 amino acids. Germline values: CDR1 MGHRA, CDR2 YSYEKL. V was clipped by 8 bases and J by 0 bases, with 10 bases between them.

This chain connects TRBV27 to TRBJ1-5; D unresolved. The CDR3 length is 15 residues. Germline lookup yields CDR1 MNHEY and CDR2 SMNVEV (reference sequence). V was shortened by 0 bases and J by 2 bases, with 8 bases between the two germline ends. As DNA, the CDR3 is TGTGCCAGCAGTTTATCACGGCCCGGCAATCAGCCCCAGCATTTT. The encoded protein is CASSLSRPGNQPQHF.

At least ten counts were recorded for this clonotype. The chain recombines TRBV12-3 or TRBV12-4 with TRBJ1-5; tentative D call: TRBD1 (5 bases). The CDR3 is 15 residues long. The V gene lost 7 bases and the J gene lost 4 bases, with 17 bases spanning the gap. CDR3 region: CASNEGTSLNQPQHF. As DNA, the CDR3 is TGTGCCAGCAACGAAGGGACGAGCTTAAATCAGCCCCAGCATTTT.

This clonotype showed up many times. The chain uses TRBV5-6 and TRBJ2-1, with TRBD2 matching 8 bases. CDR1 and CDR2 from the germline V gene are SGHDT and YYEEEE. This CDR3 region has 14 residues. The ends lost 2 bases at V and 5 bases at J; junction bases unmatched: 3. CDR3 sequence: CASSLRGGNNEQFF. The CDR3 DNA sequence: TGTGCCAGCAGCTTACGCGGGGGGAACAATGAGCAGTTCTTC. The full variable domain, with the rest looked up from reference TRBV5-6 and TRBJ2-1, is DAGVTQSPTHLIKTRGQQVTLRCSPKSGHDTVSWYQQALGQGPQFIFQYYEEEERQRGNFPDRFSGHQFPNYSSELNVNALLLGDSALYLCASSLRGGNNEQFFGPGTRLTVL.

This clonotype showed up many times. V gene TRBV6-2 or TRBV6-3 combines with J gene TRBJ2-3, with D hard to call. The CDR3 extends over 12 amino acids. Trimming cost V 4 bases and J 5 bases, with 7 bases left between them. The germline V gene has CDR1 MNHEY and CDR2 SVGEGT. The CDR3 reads CASSSAGDTQYF. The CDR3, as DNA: TGTGCCAGCAGTTCCGCTGGAGATACGCAGTATTTT.